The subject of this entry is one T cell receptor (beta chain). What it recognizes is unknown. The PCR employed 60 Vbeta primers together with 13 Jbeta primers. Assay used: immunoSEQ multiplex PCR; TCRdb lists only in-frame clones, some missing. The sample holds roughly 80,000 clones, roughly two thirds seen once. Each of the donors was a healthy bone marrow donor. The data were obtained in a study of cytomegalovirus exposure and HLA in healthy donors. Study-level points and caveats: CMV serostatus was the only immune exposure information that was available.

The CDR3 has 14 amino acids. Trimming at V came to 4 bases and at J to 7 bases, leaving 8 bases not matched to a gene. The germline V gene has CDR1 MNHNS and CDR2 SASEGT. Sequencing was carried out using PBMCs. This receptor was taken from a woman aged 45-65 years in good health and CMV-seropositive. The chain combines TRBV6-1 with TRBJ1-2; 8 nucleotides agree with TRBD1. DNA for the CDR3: TGTGCCAGCAGTGCTGGACAGGGTGCGGGTGGCTACACCTTC. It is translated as CASSAGQGAGGYTF.